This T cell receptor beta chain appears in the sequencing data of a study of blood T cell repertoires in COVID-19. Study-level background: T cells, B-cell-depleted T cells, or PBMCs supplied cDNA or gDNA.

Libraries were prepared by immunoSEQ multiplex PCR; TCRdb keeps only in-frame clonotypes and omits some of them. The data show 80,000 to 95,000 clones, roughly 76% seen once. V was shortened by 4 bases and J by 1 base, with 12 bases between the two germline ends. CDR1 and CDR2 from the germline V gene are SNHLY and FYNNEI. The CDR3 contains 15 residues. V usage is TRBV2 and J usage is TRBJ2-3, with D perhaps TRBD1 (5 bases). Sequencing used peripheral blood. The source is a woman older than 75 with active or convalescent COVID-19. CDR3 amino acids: CASSVATARTDTQYF. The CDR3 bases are TGTGCCAGCAGTGTTGCGACAGCACGCACAGATACGCAGTATTTT.